This TCR beta chain was identified during a study of blood T cell repertoires in COVID-19. Study as a whole: T cells, B-cell-depleted T cells, or PBMCs supplied cDNA or gDNA.

CDR1 is MNHNY, CDR2 SVGAGI, per germline (reference sequence). J lost 7 bases, V lost 4 bases, and 1 base had no gene match. This CDR3 has 15 amino acids. This table comes from immunoSEQ multiplex PCR, and its TCRdb copy is limited to in-frame clones, with some not included. Of 100,000 to 150,000 clones listed, almost 85% are singletons. This TCR was recovered from a woman aged 30 to 39 who had recovered from COVID-19. This chain joins TRBV6-6 and TRBJ2-4, with TRBD2 identical over 16 bases. Input material: peripheral blood. CDR3 sequence (DNA): TGTGCCAGCAGTTCGGGACTAGCGGGGGGGAACATTCAGTACTTC. Translation gives CASSSGLAGGNIQYF.